These 25 T cell receptor beta chains were sequenced from one sample in a study of T cell responses to AZD1222 COVID-19 vaccine. Only in-frame clones appear in the TCRdb table, and some are missing; sequencing was by immunoSEQ multiplex PCR. This repertoire shows 98,000 or so clones, approximately 89% found once; its top ten account for more than 2.5%. The specimen comprised peripheral blood, sampled 28 days after the second dose of the MenACWY control vaccine. All receptors come from an adult who received the MenACWY meningococcal vaccine as a control.

The chain recombines TRBV5-1 with TRBJ2-5; either TRBD1 or TRBD2 may supply D (5 bases each). Germline V lookup: CDR1 SGHRS, CDR2 YFSETQ. This CDR3 has 15 residues. The V and J ends lost 0 bases and 5 bases respectively, with 14 bases between them. This CDR3 reads CASSLVSGRMETQYF. The CDR3 nucleotides read TGCGCCAGCAGCTTGGTGTCGGGGCGAATGGAGACCCAGTACTTC.

The rearrangement uses TRBV7-2 and TRBJ1-5; D perhaps matches TRBD1 (5 bases). CDR1 and CDR2 (germline): SGHTA, FQGNSA. The CDR3 sequence is 15 residues long. Trimming took 4 bases from V and 6 from J, leaving 16 bases between them. CDR3 loop: CASSSQGTTSQPQHF. The CDR3, as DNA: TGTGCCAGCAGCTCCCAAGGGACCACGAGTCAGCCCCAGCATTTT.

The rearrangement joins TRBV6-2 or TRBV6-3 to TRBJ1-1; TRBD1 is a possible D gene (5 bases). The CDR3 runs 15 residues. The V end lost 2 bases, the J end lost 0 bases, and 10 bases lay between the germline ends. From germline, CDR1 is MNHEY and CDR2 SVGEGT. The CDR3 region is CASSYGGSMNTEAFF. CDR3 bases: TGTGCCAGCAGTTACGGGGGAAGCATGAACACTGAAGCTTTCTTT.

This clone was observed a few times. The chain joins TRBV27 to TRBJ1-6, with D possibly TRBD1 on 6 matching bases. There are 14 residues in the CDR3. V lost 8 bases and J lost 7, with 15 bases in between. CDR1 is MNHEY, CDR2 SMNVEV, per germline (reference sequence). The CDR3 loop reads CASGSRGLNSPLHF. The CDR3, as DNA: TGTGCCAGCGGGTCCCGGGGGCTAAATTCACCCCTCCACTTT.

This sequence joins TRBV19 and TRBJ1-5, with D perhaps TRBD1 (5 bases). CDR3 length: 15 residues. The V and J ends lost 5 bases and 7 bases respectively, with 18 bases between them. Germline values: CDR1 LNHDA, CDR2 SQIVND (reference sequence). CDR3 sequence: CASSVTAGRPQPQHF. The CDR3 nucleotides are TGTGCCAGTAGTGTCACGGCAGGGCGGCCCCAGCCCCAGCATTTT.

The genes are TRBV4-1 and TRBJ1-5, with 12 nucleotides matching TRBD1. This CDR3 is 17 amino acids long. Losses at the gene ends were 0 bases for V and 7 bases for J; bases not matched to a gene: 7. Germline lookup yields CDR1 MGHRA and CDR2 YSYEKL. The chain's CDR3 is CASSQEVGTGGIQPQHF. The CDR3 nucleotides are TGCGCCAGCAGCCAAGAGGTCGGGACAGGGGGCATCCAGCCCCAGCATTTT.

V gene TRBV19 combines with J gene TRBJ1-5, with D unresolved. This CDR3 has 15 residues. Germline V gene sequence: CDR1 LNHDA, CDR2 SQIVND (reference sequence). Trimming removed 3 bases from V and 0 bases from J, with 9 bases in between. CDR3 DNA: TGTGCCAGTAGTATCTTAGCCTCTAGCAATCAGCCCCAGCATTTT. It yields the protein CASSILASSNQPQHF.

This clone was observed a few times. The genes are TRBV9 and TRBJ2-3; 10 positions agree with TRBD1. This CDR3 spans 16 amino acids. With 0 bases clipped from V and 5 bases from J, the junction kept 6 bases outside the gene matches. Germline V lookup: CDR1 SGDLS, CDR2 YYNGEE. The CDR3 sequence is CASSVAGQGPQDTQYF. The CDR3 DNA is TGTGCCAGCAGCGTAGCGGGACAGGGGCCTCAAGATACGCAGTATTTT.

This clone appeared a few times. The V call is TRBV19, the J call TRBJ1-5; the D gene is possibly TRBD1 (6 bases). The CDR3 has 13 residues. V dropped 4 bases and J dropped 9 bases, with 13 bases sitting between them. Germline loops: CDR1 LNHDA, CDR2 SQIVND (reference sequence). The CDR3 DNA is TGTGCCAGTAGTACTCAGGGGCTAGGGCCCCAGCATTTT. Protein product: CASSTQGLGPQHF.

This clone was found a few times. This CDR3 reads CASSTPGGLNTDTQYF. The CDR3 region has the DNA TGTGCCAGCAGTACTCCGGGAGGACTCAACACAGATACGCAGTATTTT. The chain carries TRBV2 and TRBJ2-3; the match to TRBD2 covers 7 bases. The CDR3 covers 16 residues. With 5 bases clipped from V and 2 bases from J, the junction kept 10 bases outside the gene matches. In germline, CDR1 is SNHLY, CDR2 FYNNEI. Supplemented by reference TRBV2 and TRBJ2-3, the full variable domain reads EPEVTQTPSHQVTQMGQEVILRCVPISNHLYFYWYRQILGQKVEFLVSFYNNEISEKSEIFDDQFSVERPDGSNFTLKIRSTKLEDSAMYFCASSTPGGLNTDTQYFGPGTRLTVL.

Here the CDR3 reads CASSSGTFGANVLTF. CDR3 DNA sequence: TGTGCCAGCAGTTCCGGGACCTTTGGGGCCAACGTCCTGACTTTC. V usage is TRBV28 and J usage is TRBJ2-6; D may be TRBD1 or TRBD2 (5 bases each). V was cut by 4 bases and J by 3 bases, with 10 bases left in between. The CDR3 consists of 15 residues. The germline V gene encodes CDR1 MDHEN and CDR2 SYDVKM.

This clone was observed a single time. For the CDR3, the DNA is TGTGCCAGCAGCACAAGGGAAGAGTGGGAGACCCAGTACTTC. Protein: CASSTREEWETQYF. This chain uses TRBV5-5 with TRBJ2-5; D is undetermined. V was cut by 4 bases and J by 5 bases, with 15 bases left in between. Germline-derived CDR1 and CDR2 are SGHKS and YYEKEE (reference sequence). CDR3 size: 14 residues. Full variable domain (outside the CDR3, taken from reference TRBV5-5 and TRBJ2-5): DAGVTQSPTHLIKTRGQQVTLRCSPISGHKSVSWYQQVLGQGPQFIFQYYEKEERGRGNFPDRFSARQFPNYSSELNVNALLLGDSALYLCASSTREEWETQYFGPGTRLLVL.

V usage is TRBV18 and J usage is TRBJ2-7, with 7 nucleotides matching TRBD1. This CDR3 has 15 amino acids. Trimming took 0 bases from V and 1 from J; bases not matched to a gene: 3. Germline CDR1 is KGHSH and CDR2 is LQKENI. The CDR3 bases are TGTGCCAGCTCACCACCGAGCAGGGGGTCCTACGAGCAGTACTTC. Its protein product is CASSPPSRGSYEQYF.

This chain uses TRBV7-2 with TRBJ2-1; 13 nucleotides line up with TRBD2. V dropped 4 bases and J dropped 8; count of bases not matched to a gene: 5. From germline, CDR1 is SGHTA and CDR2 FQGNSA. CDR3 length: 15 residues. The chain's CDR3 is CASSSTSGGADEQFF. In DNA, the CDR3 is TGTGCCAGCAGCTCCACTAGCGGGGGGGCTGATGAGCAGTTCTTC.

This chain uses TRBV18 with TRBJ2-7; D call uncertain. In germline, CDR1 is KGHSH, CDR2 LQKENI. This CDR3 spans 13 amino acids. V lost 3 bases and J 5 bases, leaving 11 bases between the germline ends. CDR3 nucleotide sequence: TGTGCCAGCTCACCGCCGTCAGTGGACGAGCAGTACTTC. Translation gives CASSPPSVDEQYF.

The V call is TRBV6-2 or TRBV6-3, the J call TRBJ1-5; 7 positions agree with TRBD1. CDR1 MNHEY and CDR2 SVGEGT come from the germline V gene. V gave up 0 bases and J gave up 0 bases; unmatched junction bases: 14. This CDR3 has 20 amino acids. CDR3 bases: TGTGCCAGCAGTTACTCGTACAGGGAAGGGGGCTTTTATAGCAATCAGCCCCAGCATTTT. This codes for CASSYSYREGGFYSNQPQHF.

Only one count was recorded for this clone. V gene TRBV18 combines with J gene TRBJ2-5; 7 bases are shared with TRBD2. In germline, CDR1 is KGHSH, CDR2 LQKENI. Trimming took 4 bases from V and 5 from J; bases not matched to a gene: 10. There are 15 residues in the CDR3. This CDR3 reads CASSRETSLIETQYF. CDR3 sequence (DNA): TGTGCCAGCTCACGAGAGACTAGCTTAATTGAGACCCAGTACTTC. Supplemented by reference TRBV18 and TRBJ2-5, the full variable domain reads NAGVMQNPRHLVRRRGQEARLRCSPMKGHSHVYWYRQLPEEGLKFMVYLQKENIIDESGMPKERFSAEFPKEGPSILRIQQVVRGDSAAYFCASSRETSLIETQYFGPGTRLLVL.

This chain uses TRBV6-5 with TRBJ1-6; D unclear. In germline, CDR1 is MNHEY, CDR2 SVGAGI. The CDR3 length is 12 residues. With 6 bases removed from V and 7 bases from J, the gap between germline ends came to 7 bases. The CDR3 region has the DNA TGTGCCAGCAGAGACGGAAATTCACCCCTCCACTTT. It yields the protein CASRDGNSPLHF.

The chain links TRBV2 to TRBJ2-3, with TRBD1 matching 7 bases. The J segment lost 2 bases and the V segment lost 7 bases, leaving 18 bases of the junction unmatched. The CDR3 runs 18 residues. Germline V gene data show CDR1 as SNHLY and CDR2 as FYNNEI. This CDR3 reads CASIKRGTETYPTDTQYF. CDR3 coding DNA: TGTGCCAGCATTAAAAGGGGGACAGAAACCTACCCCACAGATACGCAGTATTTT.

CDR3 in amino acids: CASSTGTFGNTIYF. In nucleotides, the CDR3 is TGTGCCAGCTCAACAGGGACCTTTGGAAACACCATATATTTT. The chain carries TRBV6-5 and TRBJ1-3, with TRBD1 as a possible D gene (6 bases). Trimming took off 8 bases at V and 3 bases at J, with 14 bases between the two ends. CDR3 length equals 14 residues. Per germline, CDR1 MNHEY and CDR2 SVGAGI.

V is TRBV6-2 or TRBV6-3 and J is TRBJ1-5, with D unclear. V lost 2 bases and J lost 1, with 6 bases in between. Germline lookup yields CDR1 MNHEY and CDR2 SVGEGT. The CDR3 runs to 14 residues. CDR3 bases: TGTGCCAGCAGTTACGGTAGGAGCAATCAGCCCCAGCATTTT. The encoded protein is CASSYGRSNQPQHF.

The chain carries TRBV7-3 and TRBJ2-1, with 12 bases aligning to TRBD2. The CDR3 covers 19 residues. CDR1 and CDR2 from the germline V gene are SGHTA and FQGTGA. With V trimmed by 1 base and J by 5 bases, 12 bases remained unmatched. CDR3 loop: CASSLRGPTSGGFDNEQFF. The CDR3 region has the DNA TGTGCCAGCAGCTTAAGAGGGCCCACTAGCGGGGGGTTCGACAATGAGCAGTTCTTC.

V gene TRBV7-2 combines with J gene TRBJ1-1; D is ambiguous. The CDR3 spans 14 residues. V gave up 3 bases and J gave up 5 bases, with 13 bases separating them. From germline, CDR1 is SGHTA and CDR2 FQGNSA. Written as DNA, the CDR3 is TGTGCCAGCAGCTTTAGTCTAGGTGGGACTGAAGCTTTCTTT. Its protein product is CASSFSLGGTEAFF. The whole variable domain, remainder taken from reference TRBV7-2 and TRBJ1-1, is GAGVSQSPSNKVTEKGKDVELRCDPISGHTALYWYRQSLGQGLEFLIYFQGNSAPDKSGLPSDRFSAERTGGSVSTLTIQRTQQEDSAVYLCASSFSLGGTEAFFGQGTRLTVV.

The chain has TRBV7-8 and TRBJ2-2; D is ambiguous. V gave up 7 bases and J gave up 6 bases, with 21 bases separating them. CDR3 length equals 16 residues. The germline CDR1 and CDR2 sequences are SGHVS and FQNEAQ. CDR3 residues: CASISHWRRGAGELFF. As DNA, the CDR3 is TGTGCCAGCATATCCCATTGGCGCCGTGGGGCCGGGGAGCTGTTTTTT.

The rearrangement links TRBV3-1 (or the pseudogene TRBV3-2) to TRBJ1-4; D is perhaps TRBD1 (6 bases). CDR1 is LGHDT and CDR2 is YNNKEL in the germline V gene (reference sequence). This CDR3 contains 16 residues. Trimming stripped 4 bases from V and 5 bases from J, with 17 bases between. The CDR3 DNA follows: TGTGCCAGCAGCCGACTACCAGGGGAGGGGAATGAAAAACTGTTTTTT. Translation: CASSRLPGEGNEKLFF.